This TCR beta chain was captured in a study of glioma-infiltrating T cells after dendritic cell vaccination. Background on the study: Treatment, given 2003 to 2012, was autologous tumor lysate-pulsed dendritic cell vaccination.

The CDR3 consists of 13 residues. Germline-derived CDR1 and CDR2 are SNHLY and FYNNEI. The ends were cut back, 3 bases at V and 4 bases at J, with 8 bases in the middle. Sequencing was performed with immunoSEQ multiplex PCR; in TCRdb, only in-frame clones are kept and a portion is missing. The top ten hold roughly 3.1% of the sample, which has over 80,000 clones, around nine tenths seen once. This clonotype originated in a human donor with glioblastoma. V is TRBV2 and J is TRBJ2-3, with D possibly being TRBD1 (5 bases). The sequenced sample was blood, obtained before dendritic cell vaccination. The CDR3 coding sequence is TGTGCCAGCAGTGACAGGGCCCCAGATACGCAGTATTTT. It yields the protein CASSDRAPDTQYF.